The 10 T cell receptor beta chains in this list originate from one sample, sequenced in a study of vaccination effects on CD4 cells after COVID-19. These receptors lack a known antigen. Profiled with immunoSEQ multiplex PCR; TCRdb holds only in-frame clones, not every one. This sample yields roughly 68,000 clones, of which about 74% are seen a single time; roughly 1.6% belongs to the top ten. Sequencing followed a ViraFEST assay step that expanded antigen-specific CD4+ T cells with viral peptide pools. After around ten days in culture, the CD4+ T cells were isolated. Each participant received a vaccine that was either BNT162b2 or mRNA-1273, given as two doses. The source was CD4+ T cells from PBMCs cultured with HCoV-229E spike peptides, collected after COVID-19 vaccination. Receptor source: a human donor who received a COVID-19 vaccine.

The V call is TRBV6-6, the J call TRBJ2-5; a weak D match, TRBD2 (6 bases). The CDR3 is 15 residues long. Trimming pared 3 bases from V and 3 bases from J, leaving 14 bases between. CDR1 and CDR2 from the germline V gene are MNHNY and SVGAGI (reference sequence). CDR3 bases: TGTGCCAGCAGTTATCTCGGGGGAATAAAAGAGACCCAGTACTTC. This gives the protein CASSYLGGIKETQYF.

V usage is TRBV6-5 and J usage is TRBJ2-1, with TRBD2 matching over 7 bases. The CDR3 runs to 15 residues. Germline assignment: CDR1 MNHEY and CDR2 SVGAGI. V lost 6 bases, J lost 9 bases, and 14 bases stayed unmatched. In DNA, the CDR3 is TGTGCCAGCAGACCGGGACTAAAAGGGCTCAGTGAGCAGTTCTTC. Encoded protein: CASRPGLKGLSEQFF.

CDR3 residues: CAWGKNRQGMTEAFF. CDR3 sequence (DNA): TGTGCCTGGGGGAAAAATAGACAGGGGATGACTGAAGCTTTCTTT. This rearrangement joins TRBV30 to TRBJ1-1, with TRBD1 identical over 8 bases. Germline values: CDR1 GTSNPN, CDR2 SVGIG (reference sequence). V trimming: 5 bases; J trimming: 5 bases; junction bases outside the gene matches: 13. The CDR3 runs 15 residues. The whole variable domain, remainder taken from reference TRBV30 and TRBJ1-1, is SQTIHQWPATLVQPVGSPLSLECTVEGTSNPNLYWYRQAAGRGLQLLFYSVGIGQISSEVPQNLSASRPQDRQFILSSKKLLLSDSGFYLCAWGKNRQGMTEAFFGQGTRLTVV.

This clone has a single count. V usage is TRBV6-6 and J usage is TRBJ2-1; D gene unclear. This CDR3 has 15 amino acids. Germline V gene lookup returns CDR1 MNHNY and CDR2 SVGAGI (reference sequence). The germline V and J ends were trimmed by 1 base and 0 bases, with 7 bases remaining between them. For the CDR3, the DNA is TGTGCCAGCAGTTACTGGACGGGCTCCTACAATGAGCAGTTCTTC. Translation: CASSYWTGSYNEQFF.

The rearrangement links TRBV29-1 to TRBJ2-7; tentative D call: TRBD1 (6 bases). The ends were cut back, 7 bases at V and 6 bases at J, with 19 bases in the middle. In germline, CDR1 is SQVTM, CDR2 ANQGSEA. The CDR3 runs to 13 residues. This CDR3 is CSAIGTGRGEQYV. CDR3 bases: TGCAGCGCAATAGGCACAGGGAGAGGCGAGCAGTACGTC.

V and J are TRBV18 and TRBJ2-1; 10 nucleotides agree with TRBD2. Trimming at V came to 3 bases and at J to 0 bases, leaving 8 bases not matched to a gene. Germline values: CDR1 KGHSH, CDR2 LQKENI. This CDR3 has 18 residues. The DNA of the CDR3 is TGTGCCAGCTCACCGATTAGCGGGGGGCAAAGCTCCTACAATGAGCAGTTCTTC. Protein sequence: CASSPISGGQSSYNEQFF.

This clone was seen just once. V is TRBV11-2 and J is TRBJ2-6, with no clear D. V was clipped by 1 base and J by 1 base, with 8 bases between them. The CDR3 totals 16 residues. Germline CDR1 reads SGHAT; CDR2 reads FQNNGV. This CDR3 reads CASSLVGLSGANVLTF. For the CDR3, the DNA is TGTGCCAGCAGCTTAGTAGGGCTATCTGGGGCCAACGTCCTGACTTTC.

J is TRBJ2-1 and V is TRBV9, with D perhaps given as TRBD1 or TRBD2 (6 bases each). CDR3 size: 15 residues. Germline V gene lookup returns CDR1 SGDLS and CDR2 YYNGEE. V was trimmed by 3 bases and J by 0 bases, leaving 10 bases between them. The CDR3 DNA sequence: TGTGCCAGCAGCGGAGGGGGGAACTCCTACAATGAGCAGTTCTTC. This encodes CASSGGGNSYNEQFF.

This clone turned up a few times. The V and J genes are TRBV4-2 and TRBJ2-2; 7 nucleotides align to TRBD1. Trimming at V came to 6 bases and at J to 5 bases, leaving 9 bases not matched to a gene. The CDR3 covers 15 residues. CDR1 is LGHNA and CDR2 is YNFKEQ in the germline V gene. This CDR3 reads CASRVGTADTGELFF. The CDR3 bases are TGTGCCAGCAGAGTGGGGACAGCGGATACCGGGGAGCTGTTTTTT.

The genes are TRBV30 and TRBJ2-5, with D perhaps TRBD1 (6 bases). The CDR3 totals 12 residues. V lost 5 bases, J lost 1 base, and 8 bases lay in between. Germline CDR1 is GTSNPN and CDR2 is SVGIG (reference sequence). The CDR3 DNA is TGTGCCTGGGGGACACTCCAAGAGACCCAGTACTTC. This codes for CAWGTLQETQYF.